This T cell receptor beta chain was captured in a study of molecular identifiers for immune sequencing clone quantification. Between the trimmed V and J ends, which lost 3 bases and 3 bases, there was a span of 17 bases. The CDR3 has 17 amino acids. Per the germline V gene, CDR1 is MGHRA and CDR2 is YSYEKL. TCRdb used MiXCR to reprocess the PCR reads, holding one entry per CDR3 protein. The table records about 500,000 distinct CDR3 sequences, roughly 24% of them present only once. This clonotype was detected many times. The source is a human donor in good health. Some libraries in this study had Jurkat cell RNA spiked in. Sequenced input: naive CD8+ T cells from blood, with Jurkat cell RNA spiked in. Sample subset: FACS-sorted CD8+CD4-CCR7+CD45RA+ naive T cells. The V call is TRBV4-1, the J call TRBJ1-4, with D perhaps matching TRBD1 (6 bases). The CDR3 DNA reads TGCGCCAGCAGCCAGGAGCTCTACAGGGCGGCTAATGAAAAACTGTTTTTT. Encoded protein: CASSQELYRAANEKLFF.